The TCR beta chain described here comes from a study of cytomegalovirus exposure and HLA in healthy donors. Findings of the study overall: TCR beta chain V- and J-gene trimming was linked, in a later analysis, to a missense variant in DCLRE1C.

As to this clone: Its target is not known.

In the PCR, 60 Vbeta and 13 Jbeta primers were used. Clones were read by immunoSEQ multiplex PCR, and TCRdb kept only the in-frame ones, dropping some. The sample yields approximately 160,000 clones, roughly 74% seen once. The CDR3 is 14 amino acids. CDR1 and CDR2 (germline): SGDLS, YYNGEE. V lost 0 bases and J 3 bases, leaving 7 bases between the germline ends. The sample consisted of PBMCs. This TCR was recovered from a male donor in good health and CMV-seronegative. The chain has TRBV9 and TRBJ2-1; the D gene is possibly TRBD2 (5 bases). CDR3 DNA sequence: TGTGCCAGCAGCGTAGACGGGAACTACAATGAGCAGTTCTTC. This sequence encodes CASSVDGNYNEQFF.